The 29 T cell receptor beta chains below all came from one sample that was sequenced in a study of cytomegalovirus exposure and HLA in healthy donors. The assay was immunoSEQ multiplex PCR, and TCRdb's table has in-frame clones only and misses some. The sample records about 72,000 clones, 85% to 95% being singletons. Sequenced: PBMCs. The receptors shown here come from a woman younger than 30 in good health and CMV-seronegative.

The chain couples TRBV5-6 to TRBJ2-5, with 7 bases fitting TRBD1. After removal of 7 bases from V and 1 base from J, the junction contained 7 bases not matched to a gene. Germline CDR1 is SGHDT and CDR2 is YYEEEE. CDR3 length equals 14 residues. The CDR3 sequence is CASGQGTVQETQYF. CDR3 nucleotides: TGTGCCAGCGGCCAAGGGACAGTCCAAGAGACCCAGTACTTC.

The chain uses TRBV30 and TRBJ2-1, with 11 bases that match TRBD2. CDR1 is GTSNPN, CDR2 SVGIG, per germline (reference sequence). The CDR3 contains 15 residues. Losses at the gene ends were 0 bases for V and 3 bases for J; bases not matched to a gene: 1. The CDR3 is CAWSVLAGGYNEQFF. The CDR3, as DNA: TGTGCCTGGAGTGTCCTAGCGGGGGGCTACAATGAGCAGTTCTTC.

The chain joins TRBV5-1 to TRBJ2-5, with D possibly being TRBD2 (5 bases). Germline V CDR1 and CDR2: SGHRS, YFSETQ. Trimming took 0 bases from V and 2 from J, leaving 14 bases between them. The CDR3 is 16 residues long. CDR3 residues: CASSLGGAEQQETQYF. The CDR3 bases are TGCGCCAGCAGCTTGGGGGGAGCGGAGCAGCAAGAGACCCAGTACTTC.

The chain uses TRBV11-3 and TRBJ1-6, with 7 bases that match TRBD1. The CDR3 extends over 17 amino acids. V was clipped by 1 base and J by 5 bases; unmatched bases: 8. Germline CDR1 and CDR2: SGHNT and YENEEA. CDR3 amino acids: CASSLGPGQPNNSPLHF. CDR3 nucleotides: TGTGCCAGCAGCTTAGGCCCGGGACAGCCTAATAATTCACCCCTCCACTTT.

The J gene is TRBJ1-2, the V gene TRBV7-9; D not certain. The germline gives CDR1 SEHNR, CDR2 FQNEAQ (reference sequence). The V end was cut by 0 bases, the J end by 1 base, with 12 bases between. CDR3 length: 16 residues. This CDR3 is CASSLALTADNYGYTF. The CDR3 coding sequence is TGTGCCAGCAGCTTAGCGCTTACTGCGGATAACTATGGCTACACCTTC.

The genes are TRBV7-2 and TRBJ2-7, with 8 bases identical to TRBD1. V was clipped by 1 base and J by 1 base; unmatched bases: 0. Per germline, CDR1 SGHTA and CDR2 FQGNSA. The CDR3 runs to 14 residues. The CDR3 DNA reads TGTGCCAGCAGCTTAGACAGGGGGTCCTACGAGCAGTACTTC. Translating it yields CASSLDRGSYEQYF.

The genes are TRBV7-2 and TRBJ1-6; 7 bases align to TRBD1. The ends lost 5 bases at V and 1 base at J; junction bases unmatched: 8. The V gene's germline CDR1 is SGHTA and CDR2 FQGNSA. The CDR3 has 17 amino acids. In DNA form, the CDR3 reads TGTGCCAGCAGCGCCGACAGGGTCGGGTCCTATAATTCACCCCTCCACTTT. This gives the protein CASSADRVGSYNSPLHF.

The chain links TRBV5-6 to TRBJ1-5; D not certain. The CDR3 length is 15 residues. Germline values: CDR1 SGHDT, CDR2 YYEEEE. Trimming stripped 2 bases from V and 2 bases from J, with 11 bases between. CDR3 nucleotide sequence: TGTGCCAGCAGCTTCCGGGGTGGCGGCAATCAGCCCCAGCATTTT. Its protein is CASSFRGGGNQPQHF.

V and J are TRBV19 and TRBJ2-7; a possible D gene is TRBD2 (6 bases). V lost 4 bases and J 6 bases, leaving 25 bases between the germline ends. Germline assignment: CDR1 LNHDA and CDR2 SQIVND (reference sequence). The CDR3 has 17 amino acids. The CDR3 loop is CASSRRQAGSADSEQYF. In DNA form, the CDR3 reads TGTGCCAGTAGTAGAAGGCAGGCCGGGAGTGCTGACAGCGAGCAGTACTTC.

The chain carries TRBV4-3 and TRBJ1-3; D perhaps matches TRBD1 (5 bases). Germline CDR1 and CDR2: LGHNA and YSLEER. CDR3 length: 15 amino acids. V lost 0 bases and J 4 bases, leaving 10 bases between the germline ends. CDR3 sequence reads: CASSQDTPGGNTIYF. CDR3 nucleotides: TGCGCCAGCAGCCAAGATACCCCAGGGGGAAACACCATATATTTT.

This rearrangement joins TRBV14 to TRBJ1-3; D remains ambiguous. The CDR3 has 13 residues. V lost 2 bases to trimming and J lost 4 bases, with 6 bases between them. Looked up from germline, CDR1 is SGHDN and CDR2 is FVKESK. CDR3 sequence (DNA): TGTGCCAGCAGCCAATACAGCGGAAACACCATATATTTT. This encodes CASSQYSGNTIYF.

This clone was counted once. The V gene is TRBV28, the J gene TRBJ1-2; no clear D gene. V was clipped by 2 bases and J by 6 bases, with 13 bases between them. Germline CDR1 and CDR2: MDHEN and SYDVKM. The CDR3 sequence is 14 residues long. CDR3 residues: CASSLHLPYNGYTF. CDR3 in DNA: TGTGCCAGCAGTTTACACCTACCCTATAATGGCTACACCTTC.

J is TRBJ1-6 and V is TRBV7-8; 9 positions match TRBD1. CDR1 is SGHVS and CDR2 is FQNEAQ in the germline V gene. This CDR3 comprises 18 residues. Trimming at V came to 1 base and at J to 5 bases, leaving 9 bases not matched to a gene. The CDR3 DNA reads as TGTGCCAGCAGCTTAGAGTATCCCGGGACAGGGCATAATTCACCCCTCCACTTT. Its protein is CASSLEYPGTGHNSPLHF.

The chain carries TRBV18 and TRBJ1-1; possible D gene TRBD1, 5 bases. Germline CDR1 KGHSH, CDR2 LQKENI. There are 13 residues in the CDR3. Trimming took off 2 bases at V and 4 bases at J, with 8 bases between the two ends. This chain's CDR3 is CASSPGAGTEAFF. The CDR3 nucleotides read TGTGCCAGCTCACCAGGGGCAGGCACTGAAGCTTTCTTT. Full variable domain (rest looked up from reference TRBV18 and TRBJ1-1): NAGVMQNPRHLVRRRGQEARLRCSPMKGHSHVYWYRQLPEEGLKFMVYLQKENIIDESGMPKERFSAEFPKEGPSILRIQQVVRGDSAAYFCASSPGAGTEAFFGQGTRLTVV.

The chain uses TRBV4-1 and TRBJ2-6; possibly TRBD1 for D (5 bases). The CDR3 runs 19 residues. Germline V gene data show CDR1 as MGHRA and CDR2 as YSYEKL. Trimming removed 1 base at V and 3 bases at J, with 19 bases between. In DNA form, the CDR3 reads TGCGCCAGCAGCCAAGTTAAAGGACCGATAGGGGATGGGGCCAACGTCCTGACTTTC. Its translation: CASSQVKGPIGDGANVLTF.

The genes are TRBV19 and TRBJ1-1; D possibly corresponds to TRBD1 (5 bases). Per the germline V gene, CDR1 is LNHDA and CDR2 is SQIVND (reference sequence). Between the trimmed V and J ends, which lost 5 bases and 4 bases, there was a span of 17 bases. The CDR3 extends over 15 amino acids. The CDR3 region has the DNA TGTGCCAGTAGTCTTTTACGGGGGGAAGGCACTGAAGCTTTCTTT. This encodes CASSLLRGEGTEAFF.

As to this clone: This CDR3 is also generated by other DNA sequences in the sample. This chain uses TRBV28 with TRBJ1-1; TRBD1 matches at 10 bases. Germline CDR1 is MDHEN and CDR2 is SYDVKM. The trim removed 6 bases at V and 5 bases at J, leaving 6 bases unmatched. This CDR3 has 14 amino acids. CDR3 sequence reads: CASSLTGGRTEAFF. Here the CDR3 DNA reads TGTGCCAGCAGCTTGACAGGGGGCCGAACTGAAGCTTTCTTT.

The chain carries TRBV5-4 and TRBJ1-2; a possible D gene is TRBD1 (5 bases). With 4 bases removed from V and 4 bases from J, the gap between germline ends came to 14 bases. The CDR3 runs 14 residues. Germline assignment: CDR1 SGHNT and CDR2 YYREEE (reference sequence). CDR3 DNA: TGTGCCAGCAGCCCCATAGGGGTTTCCTATGGCTACACCTTC. As protein: CASSPIGVSYGYTF.

This clone has just one count. J is TRBJ1-2 and V is TRBV11-2, with TRBD1 matching 9 bases. From germline, CDR1 is SGHAT and CDR2 FQNNGV. V lost 5 bases to trimming and J lost 6 bases; unmatched junction nucleotides: 10. There are 15 residues in the CDR3. The CDR3 region has the DNA TGTGCCAGCAGCCCCAACCGGGACAGGGTCAATGGCTACACCTTC. Translated: CASSPNRDRVNGYTF.

This chain links TRBV19 with TRBJ1-1, with TRBD1 matching 10 bases. V was clipped by 10 bases and J by 6 bases; unmatched bases: 14. The CDR3 loop spans 15 amino acids. Germline CDR1 LNHDA, CDR2 SQIVND (reference sequence). This CDR3 is CATQSRGTGEAEAFF. The CDR3 DNA reads TGTGCCACCCAAAGTCGTGGGACAGGGGAGGCTGAAGCTTTCTTT.

This chain uses TRBV11-3 with TRBJ2-5, with 9 bases identical to TRBD2. The germline CDR1 and CDR2 sequences are SGHNT and YENEEA. The CDR3 length is 16 residues. V trimming: 5 bases; J trimming: 4 bases; junction bases outside the gene matches: 11. This CDR3 reads CASSVSGGHGGETQYF. DNA for the CDR3: TGTGCCAGCAGCGTTAGCGGGGGCCACGGGGGAGAGACCCAGTACTTC.

This clone was observed once. This chain connects TRBV7-6 to TRBJ1-1, with TRBD1 matching 7 bases. CDR3 length: 13 residues. CDR1 SGHVS and CDR2 FNYEAQ come from the germline V gene. The trim removed 5 bases at V and 4 bases at J, leaving 4 bases unmatched. CDR3 residues: CASSTRQGTEAFF. The CDR3 DNA follows: TGTGCCAGCAGCACCCGACAGGGCACTGAAGCTTTCTTT.

This chain joins TRBV7-3 and TRBJ2-7, with TRBD1 as a possible D gene (6 bases). The CDR3 consists of 14 residues. Per the germline V gene, CDR1 is SGHTA and CDR2 is FQGTGA. Trimming removed 1 base at V and 0 bases at J, with 7 bases between. CDR3 DNA sequence: TGTGCCAGCAGCTTAAGACAGGTCTCCTACGAGCAGTACTTC. Its translation is CASSLRQVSYEQYF.

The genes are TRBV18 and TRBJ2-2, with a tentative D call TRBD1 (6 bases). This CDR3 is built from 13 residues. Germline V CDR1 and CDR2: KGHSH, LQKENI. V dropped 1 base and J dropped 6 bases, with 6 bases sitting between them. CDR3 nucleotides: TGTGCCAGCTCACCACAGGGGGCCGGGGAGCTGTTTTTT. Translated: CASSPQGAGELFF.

This clone was recorded only once. V gene TRBV29-1 combines with J gene TRBJ2-7; D is unresolved. Germline CDR1 SQVTM, CDR2 ANQGSEA. Trimming cost V 5 bases and J 6 bases, with 14 bases left between them. The CDR3 covers 12 residues. CDR3 nucleotide sequence: TGCAGCGTTCACCTCCTCTCGGGCGAGCAGTACTTC. Amino acid sequence: CSVHLLSGEQYF.

The chain couples TRBV15 to TRBJ2-7, with no clear D. The V gene lost 0 bases and the J gene lost 0 bases, with 9 bases spanning the gap. The CDR3 extends over 15 amino acids. Germline V gene sequence: CDR1 LNHNV, CDR2 YYDKDF (reference sequence). The CDR3, as DNA: TGTGCCACCAGCAGAGAAGGCGAGGTCTCCTACGAGCAGTACTTC. Amino acids: CATSREGEVSYEQYF.

The CDR3 nucleotides read TGTGCCAGTAGTATTGGGACAGGGCCCTATGGCTACACCTTC. Translated: CASSIGTGPYGYTF. The chain employs TRBV19 and TRBJ1-2; 9 nucleotides match TRBD1. Germline loops: CDR1 LNHDA, CDR2 SQIVND (reference sequence). V gave up 3 bases and J gave up 4 bases; unmatched junction bases: 3. The CDR3 consists of 14 residues.

The rearrangement links TRBV9 to TRBJ2-7; the match to TRBD2 covers 7 bases. Losses at the gene ends were 3 bases for V and 2 bases for J; bases not matched to a gene: 5. The CDR3 totals 14 residues. Germline CDR1 SGDLS, CDR2 YYNGEE. The CDR3, as DNA: TGTGCCAGCAGCGAGACTAGCAGTACCTACGAGCAGTACTTC. This gives the protein CASSETSSTYEQYF. Complete variable domain (other parts from reference TRBV9 and TRBJ2-7): DSGVTQTPKHLITATGQRVTLRCSPRSGDLSVYWYQQSLDQGLQFLIQYYNGEERAKGNILERFSAQQFPDLHSELNLSSLELGDSALYFCASSETSSTYEQYFGPGTRLTVT.

The chain links TRBV30 to TRBJ1-6; D may be TRBD1 (6 bases). The CDR3 covers 15 residues. The germline CDR1 and CDR2 sequences are GTSNPN and SVGIG (reference sequence). V shed 0 bases and J shed 5 bases, with 11 bases lying between them. The CDR3: CAWSVTGGNNSPLHF. Here the CDR3 DNA reads TGTGCCTGGAGTGTAACGGGGGGCAATAATTCACCCCTCCACTTT.